The entry below describes one T cell receptor beta chain. The antigen it recognizes is unknown. No qualities accompany the bases; no much larger clone lies one base away. The data belong to a study of radiation and T cells in renal cell carcinoma (TCRdb year 2020). In terms of the full investigation: Samples were obtained from a clinical trial, in which 15 Gy stereotactic body radiation therapy was delivered to primary renal cell carcinomas and nephrectomy was performed 4 weeks later. TCR beta sequencing covered 50 to 55 samples in total, comprising around 25 tumors and about 27 peripheral blood samples. In the approximately 53 samples combined, around 3.7 million unique CDR3 nucleotide sequences were found, encoding approximately 2,800,000 unique CDR3 amino acid sequences.

The study at large found these results: In blood, the top tumor clonotypes increased between baseline and 2 weeks post-radiation and then shrank by 4 weeks, which suggests that tumor-resident clones expanded only transiently. Because the trial had a single-armed design, the trial could not examine how radiation dose or scheduling affected the TCR repertoire. Blood repertoire dynamics were not followed beyond 4 weeks after treatment. No pretreatment tumor biopsies were available, so the baseline intratumoral presence of clonotypes could not be determined.

TCR beta libraries were generated from genomic DNA with the immunoSEQ kit, following the manufacturer's recommendations. To prepare libraries, a first multiplex PCR with proprietary primers was run, followed by a second PCR that added unique barcodes, and a bead cleanup was done after each round. Each sample batch included a kit-provided positive control reaction and a negative control reaction. The final libraries were assessed on an Agilent 4200 TapeStation D1000 ScreenTape, pooled by volume, and quantified by qPCR. Sequencing ran on an Illumina NextSeq500 with a MidOutput 150-cycle cartridge, using 156 Read1 and 15 Index1 cycles with kit custom primers. The pooled library was loaded at 0.95 to 1 pM, with a roughly 20% PhiX control spiked in. The paper's data handling went like this. Vendor-processed data were analyzed in R, and a clonotype was defined as all T cells sharing the same CDR3 nucleotide sequence. In the clone abundance analyses, frequencies in each sample were normalized to that sample's 10,000 most abundant clones. Public T cell clones, averaging fewer than five per sample, were removed before analysis. A difference in abundance of at least 32-fold between compartments was used to define tumor-enriched and baseline blood-enriched clonotypes. A beta-binomial differential abundance model was used to identify clonotypes that were expanded or contracted between blood time points. Tumor-blood repertoire similarity was measured with the Baroni-Urbani and Buser coefficient, and group comparisons used two-tailed Wilcoxon tests in R. TCRdb's version of the immuneACCESS table is confined to in-frame rearrangements and falls short of the full clone set. An unresolved V gene accounts for under half of the shortfall where checked; the remainder is of unknown origin. That table supplies the V and J calls and clone size; D and trimming were determined from the DNA. For this sample there are roughly 150,000 clones; roughly 86% appear just once. 13% of the sample is taken by the ten largest.

What this sample's time point label stands for: blood 2 weeks post-SBRT. Per the publication, the treatment or condition label means: 15 Gy SBRT to primary tumor, nephrectomy 4 weeks later. Serial peripheral blood from radiation-treated patients was sampled at baseline, 2 weeks and 4 weeks after SBRT to track tumor-enriched clonotypes. Every patient had renal cell carcinoma of clear cell pathology. The QIAamp DNA Blood Mini Kit (Qiagen) was used to prepare genomic DNA for TCR sequencing. Samples were included in the analyses only if all quality control checks were passed. This TCR derives from a woman aged 50 to 60 with renal cell carcinoma. The sample consisted of blood, taken from a patient whose treatment included radiotherapy and nephrectomy.

The nucleotides are TGTGCCAGCAGTCTCGACAGGATCTATGGCTACACCTTC. It codes for CASSLDRIYGYTF. The V and J segments used are TRBV5-5 and TRBJ1-2; the D region possibly corresponds to TRBD1 (6 bases align). V loses 5 bases of germline sequence and J loses 4 bases, and the interval between the two ends is 12 bases. CDR1 and CDR2 (SGHKS, YYEKEE) derive from the germline V gene (reference sequence). Spanning cysteine to phenylalanine, the CDR3 consists of 13 amino acids. Kept here is only the CDR3 DNA, which spans 39 bases and is read in frame from base 1.